A selection of T cell receptor beta chains follows, all from one sample in a study of beta chain features in type 1 diabetes. Assay used: immunoSEQ multiplex PCR; TCRdb lists only in-frame clones, some missing. The sample holds hundreds of thousands of clones, roughly 13% seen once. Material for sequencing was naive CD4+ T cells from blood. These receptors were collected from a man aged 25-45 years with type 1 diabetes. The CDR3 runs from the conserved cysteine through the conserved F or W. Each record gives: V gene, clone size, J gene, CDR3 length, D gene, CDR3 protein, CDR3 DNA. The D gene is left open where the match is weak. Rows may omit the clone size; those that give it use once, few, many or a size class.

TRBV7-9	NA	TRBJ1-4	14	TRBD1	CASSFGTGDEKLFF	TGTGCCAGCAGCTTCGGGACAGGGGATGAAAAACTGTTTTTT
TRBV5-4	NA	TRBJ1-1	14	TRBD1	CASSSPGQGTEAFF	TGTGCCAGCAGCTCCCCGGGACAGGGGACTGAAGCTTTCTTT
TRBV7-2	NA	TRBJ1-1	14	TRBD1	CASSLNRGNTEAFF	TGTGCCAGCAGCTTAAACAGGGGGAACACTGAAGCTTTCTTT
TRBV28	NA	TRBJ2-7	16	TRBD2	CASSSAGTSGSYEQYF	TGTGCCAGCAGTTCTGCCGGGACTAGCGGATCCTACGAGCAGTACTTC
TRBV18	NA	TRBJ1-5	16	NA	CASSPTETVSNQPQHF	TGTGCCAGCTCACCAACCGAGACAGTTAGCAATCAGCCCCAGCATTTT
TRBV6-1	NA	TRBJ2-1	13	TRBD2	CASSSGSFGEQFF	TGTGCCAGCTCTAGCGGGAGTTTCGGTGAGCAGTTCTTC
TRBV28	few	TRBJ2-3	14	TRBD2	CASRGTSHTDTQYF	TGTGCCAGCAGAGGGACTAGCCACACAGATACGCAGTATTTT
TRBV30	NA	TRBJ1-5	13	NA	CAGGGGHNQPQHF	TGTGCGGGAGGGGGGGGGCATAATCAGCCCCAGCATTTT
TRBV5-1	few	TRBJ2-1	16	TRBD2	CASSVASGGSYNEQFF	TGCGCCAGCAGCGTCGCTAGCGGAGGCTCCTACAATGAGCAGTTCTTC
TRBV18	NA	TRBJ2-7	15	TRBD1	CASSRAETGAYEQYF	TGTGCCAGCTCACGAGCTGAGACAGGGGCCTACGAGCAGTACTTC
TRBV18	few	TRBJ2-1	14	TRBD2	CASSPPSSGSHKFF	TGTGCCAGCTCACCACCCTCTAGCGGGAGTCATAAGTTCTTC
TRBV28	NA	TRBJ1-2	15	TRBD1	CASSLATGTGRSDTF	TGTGCCAGCAGTTTAGCTACCGGGACAGGACGTTCGGACACCTTC
TRBV2	NA	TRBJ2-1	13	TRBD1	CASKGQGANEQFF	TGTGCCAGCAAAGGACAGGGGGCTAATGAGCAGTTCTTC
TRBV14	few	TRBJ2-3	13	NA	CATPQTGTDTQYF	TGTGCCACCCCACAGACGGGCACAGATACGCAGTATTTT
TRBV5-1	NA	TRBJ1-2	14	NA	CASSPSTANYGYTF	TGCGCCAGCAGCCCGTCGACAGCTAACTATGGCTACACCTTC
TRBV5-1	NA	TRBJ2-2	15	NA	CASSLGTFYTGELFF	TGCGCCAGCAGCCTCGGGACTTTTTACACCGGGGAGCTGTTTTTT
TRBV27	few	TRBJ2-7	16	TRBD2	CASSLFGTSGAYEQYF	TGTGCCAGCAGTTTATTTGGGACTAGCGGGGCCTACGAGCAGTACTTC
TRBV25-1	NA	TRBJ1-1	15	NA	CASSEGGEMNTEAFF	TGTGCCAGCAGTGAAGGTGGGGAGATGAACACTGAAGCTTTCTTT
TRBV4-2	few	TRBJ2-3	15	TRBD2	CASSQSGRGTDTQYF	TGTGCCAGCAGCCAAAGCGGGAGGGGAACAGATACGCAGTATTTT
TRBV4-3	NA	TRBJ2-5	14	NA	CASSQDPSSETQYF	TGCGCCAGCAGCCAAGACCCCAGTAGCGAGACCCAGTACTTC
TRBV19	few	TRBJ2-7	14	NA	CASSSLGQDYEQYF	TGTGCCAGTAGTTCTCTGGGCCAGGATTACGAGCAGTACTTC
TRBV28	few	TRBJ2-7	12	TRBD1	CASGDRGYEQYF	TGTGCCAGCGGCGACAGGGGCTACGAGCAGTACTTC
TRBV18	few	TRBJ2-1	14	TRBD1	CASSPLTGYNEQFF	TGTGCCAGCTCACCACTGACAGGGTACAATGAGCAGTTCTTC
TRBV7-9	few	TRBJ2-5	14	NA	CASSLTSYQETQYF	TGTGCCAGCAGCTTGACTTCGTACCAAGAGACCCAGTACTTC
TRBV30	few	TRBJ2-5	14	TRBD2	CAWRRLAGSETQYF	TGTGCCTGGAGGCGACTAGCGGGGAGTGAGACCCAGTACTTC
TRBV7-8	few	TRBJ1-5	14	NA	CASSSDRILQPQHF	TGTGCCAGCAGCTCCGACAGGATATTACAGCCCCAGCATTTT
TRBV9	NA	TRBJ1-2	15	NA	CASSVWAGTNYGYTF	TGTGCCAGCAGCGTATGGGCAGGCACTAACTATGGCTACACCTTC
TRBV21-1	few	TRBJ1-5	15	NA	CASSIQNAGNQPQHF	TGTGCCAGCAGCATCCAGAATGCGGGCAATCAGCCCCAGCATTTT